This T cell receptor beta chain was recovered during a study of cytomegalovirus exposure and HLA in healthy donors. This CDR3 comprises 16 residues. Per the germline V gene, CDR1 is MNHEY and CDR2 is SVGAGI. Unmatched junction bases numbered 5, after V lost 2 bases and J lost 0 bases. Study conclusions and caveats: High sensitivity and specificity were reportedly achieved when the classifier diagnosed cytomegalovirus status.

PCR used 60 Vbeta primers and 13 Jbeta primers. Profiling relied on immunoSEQ multiplex PCR, and the TCRdb table lists in-frame clones only, not all of them. This table holds approximately 110,000 clones, around 75% found once. A word on this clone: Its cognate antigen is unknown.

The chain links TRBV6-5 to TRBJ1-1, with 8 bases aligning to TRBD1. This receptor was obtained from a young woman in good health and CMV-seronegative. Sequenced input: PBMCs. CDR3 bases: TGTGCCAGCAGTTACCAGGGGGCTACTTTGAACACTGAAGCTTTCTTT. This codes for CASSYQGATLNTEAFF.